Listed below are T cell receptor beta chains from one sample, sequenced in a study of blood T cell repertoires in COVID-19. Using immunoSEQ multiplex PCR, the repertoire was profiled, and TCRdb retains in-frame clones only, with some absent. The top ten clones hold roughly 6% of a sample with around 30,000 clones, 80% to 90% of them seen once. Sample: peripheral blood. The receptor set was obtained from a woman of 80 years or more with active or convalescent COVID-19. The CDR3 runs from the conserved cysteine through the conserved F or W. The D gene is left open where the match is weak. Size is stated for part of the rows, as once, few or many counts, or as a class when the clone is expanded.

CDR3nt,CDR3aa,d_gene,v_gene,j_gene,abundance
TGTGCCAGCAGCTTTCGACTAGCGGGAAGCAATGAGCAGTTCTTC,CASSFRLAGSNEQFF,TRBD2,TRBV7-2,TRBJ2-1,few
TGCGCCAGCAGCGAACGCACCGCAGCCTACGAGCAGTACTTC,CASSERTAAYEQYF,NA,TRBV5-1,TRBJ2-7,NA
TGTGCCAGCAGCTTGGGACAGACACCCCTCCACTTT,CASSLGQTPLHF,TRBD1,TRBV9,TRBJ1-6,NA
TGTGCCAGCAGCTACGCCGGACAGGGAGTTTCGCCCCAGCATTTT,CASSYAGQGVSPQHF,TRBD1,TRBV5-6,TRBJ1-5,NA
TGCGCCAGCAGCCGTCAGGGGGACAGGGTGTACGAGCAGTACTTC,CASSRQGDRVYEQYF,TRBD1,TRBV5-1,TRBJ2-7,NA
TGCGCCAGCAGCTTGGCTGGTCTAGCGGGGGTACCCTACAATGAGCAGTTCTTC,CASSLAGLAGVPYNEQFF,TRBD2,TRBV5-1,TRBJ2-1,few
TGCAGCGTAACCATCGGGACAGGACGCTCTTACGAGCAGTACTTC,CSVTIGTGRSYEQYF,TRBD1,TRBV29-1,TRBJ2-7,NA
TGTGCCAGTAGTCCAAGGACAGGGCCGGCTGGCTACACCTTC,CASSPRTGPAGYTF,TRBD1,TRBV19,TRBJ1-2,NA
TGTGCCAGCAGTTTATCGAAGACAGGCCTCTATGGCTACACCTTC,CASSLSKTGLYGYTF,NA,TRBV27,TRBJ1-2,NA
TGTGCCAGCATCCTCGAGGGGGGACAGAGCTACGAGCAGTACTTC,CASILEGGQSYEQYF,NA,TRBV6-5,TRBJ2-7,NA
TGTGCCAGCAGCCTGACAGGAAACGACTACGAGCAGTACTTC,CASSLTGNDYEQYF,NA,TRBV13,TRBJ2-7,NA
TGTGCCAGCAGCTTAAAGACAGGGCAAGAGACCCAGTACTTC,CASSLKTGQETQYF,TRBD1,TRBV5-4,TRBJ2-5,once
TGTGCCAGCAGTGAAGCACTAGGCGGGGTACAGCCCCAGCATTTT,CASSEALGGVQPQHF,NA,TRBV6-1,TRBJ1-5,NA
TGTGCCAGCAGACCCCCTGGGGCGGGGGGATTAGCCAAAAACATTCAGTACTTC,CASRPPGAGGLAKNIQYF,TRBD2,TRBV7-2,TRBJ2-4,NA
TGTGCCAGCAGCCTAATGGCAGGGGCGGCTAATGAAAAACTGTTTTTT,CASSLMAGAANEKLFF,NA,TRBV7-2,TRBJ1-4,NA
TGTGCCAGCAGTTTCCCTTTCGGGGCAGGGGCGGGCTATGGCTACACCTTC,CASSFPFGAGAGYGYTF,NA,TRBV28,TRBJ1-2,NA
TGTGCCAGCAGCAAAGGACAGTGGACTAGCGGAGTTGAACCCTACGAGCAGTACTTC,CASSKGQWTSGVEPYEQYF,NA,TRBV21-1,TRBJ2-7,NA
TGCGCCAGCAGCCAAGATGCTAGCGGGAGCTGGGATACGCAGTATTTT,CASSQDASGSWDTQYF,TRBD2,TRBV4-1,TRBJ2-3,NA
TGTGCCAGCAGTGATAATCCGGGGACAGGAGCTTATAGCAATCAGCCCCAGCATTTT,CASSDNPGTGAYSNQPQHF,TRBD1,TRBV6-1,TRBJ1-5,NA
TGTGCCACCAGAGAATCCGGACACCCGAACACTGAAGCTTTCTTT,CATRESGHPNTEAFF,NA,TRBV24-1,TRBJ1-1,NA
TGTGCCACCCGACTAGCGGACAATGAGCAGTTCTTC,CATRLADNEQFF,TRBD2,TRBV7-2,TRBJ2-1,NA
TGTGCCAGCAGCTTGCCTAGTCGGCAGGAGACCCAGTACTTC,CASSLPSRQETQYF,NA,TRBV5-4,TRBJ2-5,NA
TGTGCCAGCTCACCTCCGGACAGGACAAATCAGCCCCAGCATTTT,CASSPPDRTNQPQHF,TRBD1,TRBV18,TRBJ1-5,NA